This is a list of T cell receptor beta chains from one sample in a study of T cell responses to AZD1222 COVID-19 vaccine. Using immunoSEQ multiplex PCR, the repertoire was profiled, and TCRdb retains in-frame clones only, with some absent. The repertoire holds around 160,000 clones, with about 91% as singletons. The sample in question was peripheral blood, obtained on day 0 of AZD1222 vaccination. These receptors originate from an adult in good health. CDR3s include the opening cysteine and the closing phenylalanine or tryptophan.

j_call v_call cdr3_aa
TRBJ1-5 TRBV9 CASSEQGAGQPQHF
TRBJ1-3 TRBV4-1 CASSQNRDRGPDSGNTIYF
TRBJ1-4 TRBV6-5 CASSIRGPNEKLFF
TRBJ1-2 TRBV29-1 CSVAGGDDGYTF
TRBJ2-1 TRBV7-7 CASSLEPGTFIQEQFF
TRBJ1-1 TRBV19 CASRGTGGSEAFF
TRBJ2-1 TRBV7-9 CASSPGQGSPPNEQFF
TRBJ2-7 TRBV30 CAWSVLRGSYEQYF
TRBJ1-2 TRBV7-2 CASSLVGGSYGYTF
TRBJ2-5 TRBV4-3 CASSQDRGLRETQYF
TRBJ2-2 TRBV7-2 CASSVTGAPGAGELFF
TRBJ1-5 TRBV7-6 CASSLNAGANQPQHF
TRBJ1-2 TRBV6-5 CASSSTTGGYGYTF
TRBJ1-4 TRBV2 CASNKEGEKLFF
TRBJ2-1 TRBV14 CASSSSLAGEYNEQFF